The rows below give T cell receptor beta chains drawn from one sample of a study of shared clonotypes between healthy human individuals. The data were produced by immunoSEQ multiplex PCR, yet TCRdb's version contains in-frame clones alone and is incomplete. The table includes some 480,000 clones, around three quarters detected once. Sequencing used PBMCs. All receptors come from a woman aged 35 to 49 in good health. Some clones in this sample may be carry-over from other donors' samples. CDR3s include the opening cysteine and the closing phenylalanine or tryptophan. Each record gives: D gene, J gene, CDR3 length, V gene, clone size, CDR3 protein, CDR3 DNA. A D gene is named only where the DNA matches it firmly. Clone size appears in some rows only: once, few, many, or a class for an expanded clone.

D gene: NA
J gene: TRBJ2-7
CDR3 length: 15
V gene: TRBV5-1
clone size: NA
CDR3 protein: CASSLGGRASYEQYF
CDR3 DNA: TGCGCCAGCAGCTTAGGGGGGAGGGCCTCCTACGAGCAGTACTTC

D gene: TRBD2
J gene: TRBJ2-1
CDR3 length: 17
V gene: TRBV15
clone size: NA
CDR3 protein: CATSARRASGRLNEQFF
CDR3 DNA: TGTGCCACCAGCGCAAGGAGGGCTAGCGGGAGGTTGAATGAGCAGTTCTTC

D gene: TRBD1
J gene: TRBJ1-6
CDR3 length: 13
V gene: TRBV30
clone size: NA
CDR3 protein: CAWSPGQGSPLHF
CDR3 DNA: TGTGCCTGGTCGCCGGGACAGGGCTCACCCCTCCACTTT

D gene: NA
J gene: TRBJ1-2
CDR3 length: 13
V gene: TRBV27
clone size: NA
CDR3 protein: CASSLGGGYGYTF
CDR3 DNA: TGTGCCAGCAGTTTGGGGGGTGGCTATGGCTACACCTTC

D gene: NA
J gene: TRBJ1-1
CDR3 length: 14
V gene: TRBV7-9
clone size: few
CDR3 protein: CASSLAAWNTEAFF
CDR3 DNA: TGTGCCAGCAGCTTAGCCGCTTGGAACACTGAAGCTTTCTTT

D gene: NA
J gene: TRBJ2-7
CDR3 length: 14
V gene: TRBV19
clone size: few
CDR3 protein: CASSNPGLTYEQYF
CDR3 DNA: TGTGCCAGTAGTAACCCGGGACTCACCTACGAGCAGTACTTC

D gene: NA
J gene: TRBJ2-7
CDR3 length: 13
V gene: TRBV5-4
clone size: NA
CDR3 protein: CASSLAGSDEQYF
CDR3 DNA: TGTGCCAGCAGCTTGGCTGGATCTGACGAGCAGTACTTC

D gene: NA
J gene: TRBJ1-3
CDR3 length: 13
V gene: TRBV30
clone size: NA
CDR3 protein: CARNRTPGNTIYF
CDR3 DNA: TGTGCCCGGAACAGAACTCCAGGAAACACCATATATTTT

D gene: NA
J gene: TRBJ2-1
CDR3 length: 12
V gene: TRBV14
clone size: NA
CDR3 protein: CASSQAPPLQFF
CDR3 DNA: TGTGCCAGCAGCCAAGCCCCCCCGCTGCAGTTCTTC

D gene: NA
J gene: TRBJ2-7
CDR3 length: 11
V gene: TRBV2
clone size: NA
CDR3 protein: CASSEVSEQYF
CDR3 DNA: TGTGCCAGCAGTGAGGTCAGCGAGCAGTACTTC

D gene: TRBD2
J gene: TRBJ2-5
CDR3 length: 15
V gene: TRBV28
clone size: NA
CDR3 protein: CASSTLAGGGETQYF
CDR3 DNA: TGTGCCAGCAGCACGCTAGCGGGAGGTGGGGAGACCCAGTACTTC

D gene: NA
J gene: TRBJ1-6
CDR3 length: 16
V gene: TRBV4-1
clone size: NA
CDR3 protein: CASSQTANVKASPLHF
CDR3 DNA: TGCGCCAGCAGCCAAACTGCGAACGTAAAGGCCTCACCCCTCCACTTT

D gene: NA
J gene: TRBJ1-1
CDR3 length: 13
V gene: TRBV2
clone size: NA
CDR3 protein: CASSVTVNTEAFF
CDR3 DNA: TGTGCCAGCAGTGTCACAGTGAACACTGAAGCTTTCTTT

D gene: TRBD1
J gene: TRBJ1-2
CDR3 length: 13
V gene: TRBV7-8
clone size: few
CDR3 protein: CASSRDSNYGYTF
CDR3 DNA: TGTGCCAGCAGCCGGGACAGCAACTATGGCTACACCTTC

D gene: NA
J gene: TRBJ2-1
CDR3 length: 15
V gene: TRBV29-1
clone size: NA
CDR3 protein: CSVVNRASSYNEQFF
CDR3 DNA: TGCAGCGTTGTGAACAGGGCCAGCTCCTACAATGAGCAGTTCTTC

D gene: NA
J gene: TRBJ2-3
CDR3 length: 16
V gene: TRBV4-3
clone size: NA
CDR3 protein: CASSQDTGRKADTQYF
CDR3 DNA: TGCGCCAGCAGCCAAGATACAGGGCGGAAGGCAGATACGCAGTATTTT

D gene: TRBD2
J gene: TRBJ2-3
CDR3 length: 15
V gene: TRBV5-1
clone size: NA
CDR3 protein: CASSLETSGNSQAYF
CDR3 DNA: TGCGCCAGCAGCCTAGAGACTAGCGGGAACTCACAGGCGTATTTT

D gene: NA
J gene: TRBJ2-7
CDR3 length: 17
V gene: TRBV19
clone size: NA
CDR3 protein: CASSQGVWREISYEQYF
CDR3 DNA: TGTGCCAGCTCGCAGGGGGTCTGGCGGGAGATTTCCTACGAGCAGTACTTC

D gene: NA
J gene: TRBJ2-2
CDR3 length: 16
V gene: TRBV7-9
clone size: few
CDR3 protein: CASSLDFWGTTGELFF
CDR3 DNA: TGTGCCAGCAGCTTAGATTTCTGGGGGACCACCGGGGAGCTGTTTTTT

D gene: NA
J gene: TRBJ2-7
CDR3 length: 14
V gene: TRBV28
clone size: NA
CDR3 protein: CASSLAGASYEQYF
CDR3 DNA: TGTGCCAGCAGTTTAGCCGGTGCGTCCTACGAGCAGTACTTC

D gene: NA
J gene: TRBJ2-7
CDR3 length: 14
V gene: TRBV18
clone size: NA
CDR3 protein: CASSPLNRDDEQYF
CDR3 DNA: TGTGCCAGCTCACCACTGAACAGGGATGACGAGCAGTACTTC

D gene: NA
J gene: TRBJ2-1
CDR3 length: 11
V gene: TRBV14
clone size: once
CDR3 protein: CASSQGPEQFF
CDR3 DNA: TGTGCCAGCAGCCAAGGTCCTGAGCAGTTCTTC

D gene: NA
J gene: TRBJ2-7
CDR3 length: 14
V gene: TRBV4-3
clone size: NA
CDR3 protein: CASSQSLRSYEQYF
CDR3 DNA: TGCGCCAGCAGCCAATCCTTAAGGTCCTACGAGCAGTACTTC

D gene: NA
J gene: TRBJ1-3
CDR3 length: 15
V gene: TRBV9
clone size: NA
CDR3 protein: CASSVGGDWGNTIYF
CDR3 DNA: TGTGCCAGCAGCGTAGGGGGGGACTGGGGAAACACCATATATTTT

D gene: NA
J gene: TRBJ2-1
CDR3 length: 14
V gene: TRBV6-5
clone size: NA
CDR3 protein: CASSSYGTTGEQFF
CDR3 DNA: TGTGCCAGCAGTTCTTACGGGACCACTGGTGAGCAGTTCTTC

D gene: TRBD2
J gene: TRBJ2-1
CDR3 length: 15
V gene: TRBV18
clone size: NA
CDR3 protein: CASSPSSGSLGEQFF
CDR3 DNA: TGTGCCAGCTCACCATCTAGCGGGAGCTTAGGTGAGCAGTTCTTC

D gene: TRBD2
J gene: TRBJ2-7
CDR3 length: 13
V gene: TRBV30
clone size: NA
CDR3 protein: CVCLLAGGYEQYF
CDR3 DNA: TGTGTCTGCCTGCTAGCGGGAGGCTACGAGCAGTACTTC